Below, one T cell receptor beta chain is given with its context. Its matching antigen is unknown. The data were taken from a study of T cell responses to AZD1222 COVID-19 vaccine. Study conclusions and caveats: Donor demographics were predominantly white British with a female majority; clonal diversity may be underestimated.

The ends lost 5 bases at V and 2 bases at J; junction bases unmatched: 7. The CDR3 totals 15 residues. The V gene's germline CDR1 is SGHRS and CDR2 YFSETQ. Both about-4-week and about-12-week second-dose recipients were combined. Here immunoSEQ multiplex PCR was the method, and the copy in TCRdb shows in-frame clones only, minus some. Of tens of thousands of clones listed, around nine tenths are singletons. V and J are TRBV5-1 and TRBJ1-5; 7 bases are shared with TRBD1. This specimen was peripheral blood, taken 28 days after the second AZD1222 dose. This clonotype originated in an adult who received the AZD1222 COVID-19 vaccine. CDR3 bases: TGCGCCAGCAGTCTGGACGGGACAGGCAATCAGCCCCAGCATTTT. The encoded protein is CASSLDGTGNQPQHF.